This T cell receptor beta chain was recorded in a study of CD8+ T cells in alopecia areata. Study results and limitations: Normal skin's resident alphabeta T cells are also sequenced in scalp samples. Having just one nonresponder leaves the connection between baseline CD8+ expansion and response unresolved.

Treatment indicated: oral pan-JAK inhibitor, 5-10 mg twice daily. Punch biopsies of lesional scalp, plus peripheral blood, were taken from alopecia areata patients. The CDR3 is made up of 14 amino acids. The J segment lost 8 bases and the V segment lost 4 bases, leaving 8 bases of the junction unmatched. The germline V gene encodes CDR1 SGHRS and CDR2 YFSETQ. After isolation, RNA underwent reverse transcription to generate cDNA as the sequencing template. The data were produced by immunoSEQ multiplex PCR, yet TCRdb's version contains in-frame clones alone and is incomplete. The sample has around 200,000 clones, 45% to 65% seen once. Of note for this clone: The antigen remains unidentified.

This specimen consisted of CD4+ T cells sorted from blood, obtained at week 4, from a patient treated with tofacitinib. The receptor comes from a human donor with alopecia areata. The chain employs TRBV5-1 and TRBJ1-5; 8 positions agree with TRBD1. The CDR3 region has the DNA TGCGCCAGCAGCCCGGGGACAGGTCGTGAGCCCCAGCATTTT. It specifies CASSPGTGREPQHF.